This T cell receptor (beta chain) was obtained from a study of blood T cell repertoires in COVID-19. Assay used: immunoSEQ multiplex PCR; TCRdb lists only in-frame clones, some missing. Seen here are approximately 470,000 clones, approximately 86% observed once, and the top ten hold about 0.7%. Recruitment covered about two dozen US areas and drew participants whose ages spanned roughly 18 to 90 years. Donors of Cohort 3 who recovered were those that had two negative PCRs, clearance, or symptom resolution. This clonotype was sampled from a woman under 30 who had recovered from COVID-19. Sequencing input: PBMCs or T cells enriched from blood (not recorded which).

CDR3 DNA: TGTGCCAGCAGCTTAGCGGGGCCAGGCTATGGCTACACCTTC. Its protein product is CASSLAGPGYGYTF. The rearrangement joins TRBV7-9 to TRBJ1-2; perhaps TRBD1 as D (5 bases). This CDR3 region has 14 residues. V lost 0 bases and J 4 bases, leaving 9 bases between the germline ends. CDR1 and CDR2 from the germline V gene are SEHNR and FQNEAQ (reference sequence).